The 15 T cell receptor beta chains presented below share a single source sample, sequenced in a study of T cells in Graves' hyperthyroidism and ophthalmopathy. Regions amplified from RNA transcripts were the TCR beta CDR3 regions. Carried out on the TCR CDR3, a first-round RT-PCR used the HTBI primer set. TCRdb passed the multiplex PCR reads through MiXCR, listing each CDR3 protein once. The sample carries around 350,000 distinct CDR3 sequences, about 14% recorded once. What was sequenced was blood. These receptors all come from a woman aged 25 to 39 with Graves' ophthalmopathy.

This sequence joins TRBV6-1 and TRBJ1-4, with D perhaps matching TRBD1 (5 bases). The CDR3 runs 15 residues. Germline CDR1 reads MNHNS; CDR2 reads SASEGT. With 1 base removed from V and 8 bases from J, the gap between germline ends came to 14 bases. The CDR3 spells CASSEGGGEDEKLFF. The CDR3 nucleotides are TGTGCCAGCAGTGAAGGGGGGGGAGAAGACGAAAAACTGTTTTTT.

This clonotype was counted many times. This chain links TRBV7-2 with TRBJ2-7; 8 nucleotides align to TRBD2. The length of the CDR3 is 15 residues. V was clipped by 5 bases and J by 4 bases; unmatched bases: 10. Germline V lookup: CDR1 SGHTA, CDR2 FQGNSA. This CDR3 is CASSLDGASGYEQYF. CDR3 coding DNA: TGTGCCAGCAGCCTGGATGGAGCTAGCGGGTACGAGCAGTACTTC.

This clonotype has at least ten counts. J is TRBJ2-7 and V is TRBV20-1, with 11 bases fitting TRBD2. Per the germline V gene, CDR1 is DFQATT and CDR2 is SNEGSKA (reference sequence). V lost 5 bases, J lost 0 bases, and 3 bases stayed unmatched. CDR3 length: 14 residues. CDR3 loop: CSAASGGSSYEQYF. CDR3 in DNA: TGCAGTGCTGCTAGCGGGGGGAGCTCCTACGAGCAGTACTTC.

This chain connects TRBV24-1 to TRBJ2-3; 9 positions match TRBD2. The CDR3 runs 17 residues. V was pared by 2 bases and J by 2 bases, with 7 bases of the junction left unmatched. The germline V gene encodes CDR1 KGHDR and CDR2 SFDVKD. The CDR3 sequence: CATSDWASGEYTDTQYF. As DNA, the CDR3 is TGTGCCACCAGTGATTGGGCTAGCGGGGAATACACAGATACGCAGTATTTT.

This clonotype was counted a few times. The chain is built from TRBV7-6 and TRBJ2-1, with 13 positions matching TRBD2. The CDR3 is 16 residues long. Germline CDR1 is SGHVS and CDR2 is FNYEAQ. Germline trimming cut 4 bases from V and 8 bases from J; bases unmatched to any gene: 8. The CDR3 here is CASSSSTSGGPYEQFF. The DNA for the CDR3 is TGTGCCAGCAGCTCCTCGACTAGCGGGGGGCCGTATGAGCAGTTCTTC.

This clonotype appeared many times. The V call is TRBV29-1, the J call TRBJ2-5; the D gene is possibly TRBD1 (7 bases). From germline, CDR1 is SQVTM and CDR2 ANQGSEA. Between the trimmed V and J ends, which lost 4 bases and 5 bases, there was a span of 17 bases. CDR3 length: 14 residues. DNA of the CDR3: TGCAGCGTTGTCCCCCAGGGGGGTTTGGAGACCCAGTACTTC. Its protein is CSVVPQGGLETQYF.

This clonotype came up many times. The gene calls are TRBV2 and TRBJ1-5, with D unclear. Germline V CDR1 and CDR2: SNHLY, FYNNEI. V dropped 4 bases and J dropped 0 bases, with 19 bases sitting between them. The CDR3 totals 18 residues. The CDR3: CASSGEVRFQFSNQPQHF. The CDR3, as DNA: TGTGCCAGCAGTGGGGAGGTCCGGTTCCAATTTAGCAATCAGCCCCAGCATTTT.

A remark on this clonotype: One junction end does not reproduce the germline sequence, and a read error may be involved. V is TRBV12-3 or TRBV12-4 and J is TRBJ1-1; unclear D gene. There are 13 residues in the CDR3. The CDR3 reads CASSTEWNTEVFF. CDR3 bases: TGTGCCAGCAGTACCGAGTGGAACACTGAAGTTTTCTTT.

Turning to this clonotype: A clone one base away is much larger, so this may be a read error. The rearrangement joins TRBV6-2 or TRBV6-3 to TRBJ1-5, with 7 bases lining up with TRBD1. J lost 4 bases, V lost 7 bases, and 7 bases had no gene match. CDR3 length: 14 amino acids. Germline V gives CDR1 MNHEY, CDR2 SVGEGT. The CDR3 loop is CASNWDSANQPQHF. The CDR3 coding sequence is TGTGCCAGCAATTGGGACAGTGCTAATCAGCCCCAGCATTTT.

The table lists this clonotype with many counts. CDR3 DNA sequence: TGTGCCTGGATGGGGGACGTCGAGCAGTACTTC. This gives the protein CAWMGDVEQYF. The chain links TRBV30 to TRBJ2-7, with D perhaps TRBD1 or TRBD2 (5 bases each). The ends were cut back, 4 bases at V and 6 bases at J, with 10 bases in the middle. Germline V gene lookup returns CDR1 GTSNPN and CDR2 SVGIG (reference sequence). The CDR3 covers 11 residues.

In this sample, this clonotype turned up many times. The gene calls are TRBV15 and TRBJ2-7; D assignment may be TRBD1 or TRBD2 (5 bases each). This CDR3 comprises 15 residues. V gave up 0 bases and J gave up 4 bases, with 13 bases separating them. The germline CDR1 and CDR2 sequences are LNHNV and YYDKDF (reference sequence). The DNA for the CDR3 is TGTGCCACCAGCAGAGACCGGGACCCTTATTACGAGCAGTACTTC. It codes for CATSRDRDPYYEQYF.

This clonotype was detected ten times or more. The chain carries TRBV6-2 or TRBV6-3 and TRBJ2-7; D gene ambiguous. V was pared by 3 bases and J by 2 bases, with 14 bases between. CDR1 and CDR2 (germline): MNHEY, SVGEGT. The CDR3 covers 15 residues. The CDR3 region is CASSYSRILTYEQYF. DNA for the CDR3: TGTGCCAGCAGTTATAGCAGAATTCTCACCTACGAGCAGTACTTC.

This clonotype occurred many times. This sequence joins TRBV6-1 and TRBJ2-7; 10 bases map to TRBD1. Trimming at V came to 5 bases and at J to 5 bases, leaving 3 bases not matched to a gene. CDR3 length: 13 residues. CDR1 is MNHNS, CDR2 SASEGT, per germline. The chain's CDR3 is CASSWDRGNEQYF. CDR3 nucleotides: TGTGCCAGCAGTTGGGACAGGGGTAACGAGCAGTACTTC.

The chain employs TRBV6-1 and TRBJ1-4, with D hard to call. CDR3 size: 16 residues. The germline V and J ends were trimmed by 1 base and 6 bases, with 15 bases remaining between them. The germline CDR1 and CDR2 sequences are MNHNS and SASEGT. Here the CDR3 reads CASSEGVRSIYEKLFF. In nucleotides, the CDR3 is TGTGCCAGCAGTGAAGGGGTCAGGTCGATCTATGAAAAACTGTTTTTT.

DNA of the CDR3: TGTGCCAGCACCGGGCGGGGCTGGGAGACCCAGTACTTC. It encodes CASTGRGWETQYF. This rearrangement joins TRBV6-2 or TRBV6-3 to TRBJ2-5, with a weak D call TRBD2 (6 bases). The CDR3 is made up of 13 amino acids. Trimming cost V 7 bases and J 5 bases, with 14 bases left between them. Looked up from germline, CDR1 is MNHEY and CDR2 is SVGEGT.